The T cell receptor (beta chain) described here comes from a study of early T cells in non-severe SARS-CoV-2 infection (dated by TCRdb to the early 2020s). Regarding the research as a whole: Because TCR sequencing was done on bulk RNA from unsorted whole blood, the alpha and beta chains could not be paired. Overall study results and their limits: VDJdb matching was skewed toward anti-spike CD8 responses and likely underestimated virus-specific expansions, missing private and CD4 specificities.

The library was obtained by 5' RACE. TCRdb shows the sequencer as NextSeq 500. Unique molecular identifiers were attached to individual cDNA molecules in the TCR library protocol so that sequencing error and PCR bias could be corrected. TCR alpha and beta chains were both sequenced, and the abundances of alpha and beta sequences in each sample were closely correlated with each other. Processing in the source paper ran as follows. Decombinator V4 was used to annotate the V gene, J gene and CDR3 of the TCR sequences. TCRs were defined as expanded if a significant change between any two time points was detected under a Poisson model with p below 0.0001. Abundances of TCRs were expressed as counts per million after normalisation to the total number of TCRs sequenced in each sample. MAIT TCRs were defined by TRAV1-2 paired with TRAJ12, TRAJ20 or TRAJ33, and iNKT TCRs by TRAV10 paired with TRAJ18. VDJdb, accessed 1 November 2021, was searched for CMV, EBV and SARS-CoV-2 annotated TCRs, with TCRs annotated for multiple antigens excluded. The public reads were run again by TCRdb, first through fastp at Q25 and then through MiXCR, and only productive beta chains were kept. Rows are combined by CDR3 protein, so each entry shows the most common genes and DNA. The V and J calls, along with clone size, are taken from TCRdb and not from the paper's own processing. The table for this sample lists tens of thousands of distinct CDR3 sequences; 9% to 13% of them were counted only once. Roughly 3% of the sample rests with the top ten.

This was a case-control study nested in a cohort of healthcare workers in London, UK, who had nasopharyngeal swab PCR tests and blood samples taken every week. Between 23 and 31 March 2020, the week of the UK lockdown, healthcare workers were enrolled and then followed up weekly for as long as 16 weeks. Reading from cysteine to phenylalanine, the CDR3 counts 14 amino acids. Only the CDR3 portion is preserved as DNA: 42 bases, with reading frame beginning at the first base. The germline V gene encodes CDR1 SQVTM and CDR2 ANQGSEA. Trimming at the junction amounts to 8 bases on V and 0 bases on J, and the germline ends lie 16 bases apart. This clonotype has a handful of counts. Which antigen it targets is not known. Base qualities are not at hand, and no much larger clone is one base apart.

The sequencing input was whole blood. The receptor was derived from an adult who was a healthcare worker with PCR-confirmed SARS-CoV-2 infection or an uninfected control (not recorded which). The V gene is TRBV29-1 and the J gene is TRBJ2-5; too little of a D gene remains to name it. The CDR3 amino acid sequence is: CSIGQRFYQETQYF. The nucleotides are TGCAGCATTGGCCAGAGATTTTACCAAGAGACCCAGTACTTC. Supplemented by the reference TRBV29-1 and TRBJ2-5 proteins around the CDR3, the complete variable domain is SAVISQKPSRDICQRGTSLTIQCQVDSQVTMMFWYRQQPGQSLTLIATANQGSEATYESGFVIDKFPISRPNLTFSTLTVSNMSPEDSSIYLCSIGQRFYQETQYFGPGTRLLVL.